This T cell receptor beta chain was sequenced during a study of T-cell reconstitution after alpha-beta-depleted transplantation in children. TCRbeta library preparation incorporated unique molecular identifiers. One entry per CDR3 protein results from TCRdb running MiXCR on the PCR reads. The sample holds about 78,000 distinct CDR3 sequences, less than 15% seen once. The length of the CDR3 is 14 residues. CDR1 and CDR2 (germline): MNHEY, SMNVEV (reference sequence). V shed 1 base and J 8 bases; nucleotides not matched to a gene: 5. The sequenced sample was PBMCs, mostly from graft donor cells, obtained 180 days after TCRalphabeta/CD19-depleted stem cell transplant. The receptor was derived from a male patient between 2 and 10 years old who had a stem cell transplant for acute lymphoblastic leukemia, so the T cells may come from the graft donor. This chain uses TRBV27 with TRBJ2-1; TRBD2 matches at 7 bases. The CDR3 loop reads CASSLWALAYEQFF. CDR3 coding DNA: TGTGCCAGCAGTTTATGGGCACTAGCGTATGAGCAGTTCTTC.